Shown below are 22 T cell receptor beta chains from a single sample sequenced in a study of blood T cells in healthy people across ages. The authors ran a second PCR of about 7 to 12 cycles using a sample-barcoded 5' primer and a J-beta primer mix. TCRdb reprocessed the 5' RACE reads via MiXCR and lists one record per CDR3 protein. The top ten clones hold around 22% of a sample with 710,000 or so distinct CDR3 sequences, about a fifth of them seen once. Sequenced material: blood. Receptors originate from a man in his 70s in good health.

The CDR3 bases are TGCAGCGTTGAAGTGGAGGGGTTAGCGGGGCAGCCCCAGCATTTT. This translates into CSVEVEGLAGQPQHF. The rearrangement uses TRBV29-1 and TRBJ1-5, with D possibly matching TRBD1 (5 bases). Germline V gene lookup returns CDR1 SQVTM and CDR2 ANQGSEA. The CDR3 contains 15 residues. The V and J ends lost 1 base and 7 bases respectively, with 17 bases between them.

This rearrangement joins TRBV6-6 to TRBJ2-5; tentative D call: TRBD1 (5 bases). The DNA end favors TRBJ2-7, so the J call may be wrong. The CDR3 covers 13 residues. The germline V gene encodes CDR1 MNHNY and CDR2 SVGAGI (reference sequence). The CDR3 DNA follows: TGTGCCTCCTCGACAGATGGATCGTACGAGCAGTACTTC. Residues: CASSTDGSYEQYF.

This clonotype turned up a few times. CDR3 sequence: CASRTGQGAWQETQYF. The DNA for the CDR3 is TGTGCCAGCAGAACAGGACAGGGGGCTTGGCAAGAGACCCAGTACTTC. This rearrangement joins TRBV12-3 or TRBV12-4 to TRBJ2-5, with TRBD1 matching 11 bases. Losses at the gene ends were 6 bases for V and 2 bases for J; bases not matched to a gene: 8. The CDR3 consists of 16 residues.

This clonotype occurred a few times. The V gene is TRBV12-3 or TRBV12-4, the J gene TRBJ1-1; tentative D call: TRBD1 (6 bases). This CDR3 is built from 12 residues. Trimming left V 2 bases short and J 9 bases short, with 10 bases between. The CDR3 coding sequence is TGTGCCAGCAGTTTAATTGGGGGCCAAGCTTTCTTT. Amino acids: CASSLIGGQAFF.

This clonotype has a handful of counts. The chain joins TRBV2 to TRBJ2-4; TRBD2 matches at 13 bases. The CDR3 length is 15 residues. Losses at the gene ends were 7 bases for V and 8 bases for J; bases not matched to a gene: 8. Per the germline V gene, CDR1 is SNHLY and CDR2 is FYNNEI. The CDR3, as DNA: TGTGCCAGCAAGTTCGGGACTAGCGGGATAGACATTCAGTACTTC. Its translation is CASKFGTSGIDIQYF.

This clonotype has a count of ten or more. V is TRBV6-6 and J is TRBJ1-1; D perhaps matches TRBD1 (5 bases). V dropped 10 bases and J dropped 4 bases, with 13 bases sitting between them. Germline CDR1 MNHNY, CDR2 SVGAGI (reference sequence). The CDR3 is made up of 12 amino acids. The CDR3 sequence is CATKGTGTEAFF. Here the CDR3 DNA reads TGTGCCACCAAAGGGACTGGCACTGAAGCTTTCTTT.

This clonotype showed up just a few times. J is TRBJ1-2 and V is TRBV20-1; D is uncertain. Germline values: CDR1 DFQATT, CDR2 SNEGSKA (reference sequence). The CDR3 spans 12 residues. The CDR3 nucleotides read TGCTTGATAAGGGAACGAGACTATGGCTACACCTTC. This encodes CLIRERDYGYTF.

This clonotype has a count of ten or more. The chain has TRBV5-1 and TRBJ2-3; D remains unclear. CDR3 length equals 15 residues. Germline V gene data show CDR1 as SGHRS and CDR2 as YFSETQ. V was shortened by 2 bases and J by 5 bases, with 15 bases between the two germline ends. The CDR3 region is CASSLEFAAIDTQYF. In DNA form, the CDR3 reads TGCGCCAGCAGCTTAGAGTTTGCAGCGATAGATACGCAGTATTTT.

The genes are TRBV10-1 and TRBJ2-1; D is ambiguous. Germline V lookup: CDR1 WNHNN, CDR2 SYGVQD (reference sequence). The CDR3 length is 16 residues. The V end was cut by 6 bases, the J end by 0 bases, with 15 bases between. The DNA of the CDR3 is TGCGCCAGCAGCGGCCTAGTTCCCCGCTCCTACAATGAGCAGTTCTTC. Translation gives CASSGLVPRSYNEQFF.

This clonotype occurred a few times. V gene TRBV24-1 combines with J gene TRBJ2-1; 9 positions match TRBD2. The J segment lost 6 bases and the V segment lost 3 bases, leaving 11 bases of the junction unmatched. The CDR3 consists of 17 residues. Germline lookup yields CDR1 KGHDR and CDR2 SFDVKD. This CDR3 reads CATSDHGLAGAPNEQFF. The CDR3 nucleotides are TGTGCCACCAGTGATCACGGATTAGCGGGAGCCCCCAATGAGCAGTTCTTC.

This clonotype was seen a few times. This chain uses TRBV12-3 or TRBV12-4 with TRBJ1-2, with 7 bases lining up with TRBD1. With V trimmed by 6 bases and J by 7 bases, 8 bases remained unmatched. This CDR3 region has 13 residues. CDR3 protein: CASSPGQRFGYTF. The CDR3 DNA sequence: TGTGCCAGCAGCCCGGGACAGCGATTTGGCTACACCTTC.

This clonotype occurred a few times. The V gene is TRBV29-1, the J gene TRBJ2-7; TRBD2 is a possible D gene (6 bases). The CDR3 covers 14 residues. The germline V and J ends were trimmed by 2 bases and 0 bases, with 11 bases remaining between them. The germline gives CDR1 SQVTM, CDR2 ANQGSEA. DNA for the CDR3: TGCAGCGTTGAACGGGGGACCAGCTCCTACGAGCAGTACTTC. Encoded protein: CSVERGTSSYEQYF.

In nucleotides, the CDR3 is TGTGCCAGCAGTTACTCGAACAGACCCAATTCACCCCTCCACTTT. Protein: CASSYSNRPNSPLHF. The chain is built from TRBV6-5 and TRBJ1-6; D gene ambiguous. V lost 0 bases, J lost 7 bases, and 10 bases lay in between. The germline V gene encodes CDR1 MNHEY and CDR2 SVGAGI. This CDR3 is built from 15 residues.

In this sample, this clonotype turned up a few times. A much larger clone lies one base from this, so it may be a read error. The missing conserved phenylalanine or tryptophan at the end of this CDR3 makes a read error likely. The genes are TRBV30 and TRBJ2-3; D is possibly TRBD1 (5 bases). The CDR3 loop spans 15 amino acids. V was pared by 4 bases and J by 6 bases, with 20 bases between. CDR1 is GTSNPN and CDR2 is SVGIG in the germline V gene (reference sequence). CDR3 in DNA: TGTGCCTGGAACAGAGACGGCAACCCAGGGGATACGCAGTATCTT. It codes for CAWNRDGNPGDTQYL.

This clonotype was counted only a few times. The junction differs from germline at one of its ends, possibly a read error. This rearrangement joins TRBV12-3 or TRBV12-4 to TRBJ2-3, with 7 positions matching TRBD1. The CDR3 is made up of 16 amino acids. CDR3 in amino acids: CASSSLDRFSTDTQYF. CDR3 DNA sequence: TGTGCCAGCAGTTCCCTGGACAGGTTTAGCACAGATACACAGTATTTT.

The V and J genes are TRBV12-3 or TRBV12-4 and TRBJ2-5; tentatively, D is TRBD2 (5 bases). The J call is doubtful: the DNA matches TRBJ2-7 better. This CDR3 is built from 14 residues. CDR3 in amino acids: CASSLASRIYEQYF. DNA for the CDR3: TGTGCCAGCAGTTTGGCTAGCCGGATCTACGAGCAGTACTTC.

This clonotype was observed at least ten times. The rearrangement joins TRBV29-1 to TRBJ2-5; D not certain. The V end lost 6 bases, the J end lost 2 bases, and 10 bases lay between the germline ends. Per the germline V gene, CDR1 is SQVTM and CDR2 is ANQGSEA. CDR3 length equals 12 residues. The CDR3 loop is CSVEQQQETQYF. The CDR3 bases are TGCAGCGTGGAGCAGCAACAAGAGACCCAGTACTTC.

V usage is TRBV5-5 and J usage is TRBJ1-1, with D perhaps TRBD1 (6 bases). V was trimmed by 1 base and J by 4 bases, leaving 14 bases between them. The germline V gene has CDR1 SGHKS and CDR2 YYEKEE (reference sequence). This CDR3 has 15 residues. CDR3 protein: CASSLYGGLPTEAFF. CDR3 in DNA: TGTGCCAGCAGCTTGTATGGGGGCCTACCCACTGAAGCTTTCTTT.

CDR3 sequence (DNA): TGCAGCGTTGAATCGGACAGTGACGAGACCCAGTACTTC. Translation: CSVESDSDETQYF. The chain couples TRBV29-1 to TRBJ2-5; D is possibly TRBD1 (6 bases). The V gene lost 2 bases and the J gene lost 5 bases, with 12 bases spanning the gap. Germline values: CDR1 SQVTM, CDR2 ANQGSEA. This CDR3 is built from 13 residues.

The sample holds a few counts of this clonotype. The chain employs TRBV12-3 or TRBV12-4 and TRBJ2-5; 7 bases agree with TRBD1. J gave up 1 base and V 6 bases, and 8 bases lay outside the gene matches. This CDR3 comprises 15 residues. CDR3 amino acids: CASRRTGSLQETQYF. The CDR3 nucleotides are TGTGCCAGCAGGAGGACAGGAAGCCTCCAAGAGACCCAGTACTTC.

This clonotype was observed a few times. The chain combines TRBV20-1 with TRBJ1-1; 7 bases line up with TRBD1. Germline V CDR1 and CDR2: DFQATT, SNEGSKA (reference sequence). Losses at the gene ends were 2 bases for V and 7 bases for J; bases not matched to a gene: 13. The CDR3 covers 15 residues. The CDR3 DNA sequence: TGCAGTGCTAGACCGATGGACAGGTCCAGGGGTGAAGCTTTCTTT. Translating it yields CSARPMDRSRGEAFF.

In this sample, this clonotype turned up a few times. As DNA, the CDR3 is TGCGCCAGCAGCCTCCTGGGACCGGTCGGGAACACCGGGGAGCTGTTTTTT. Its protein product is CASSLLGPVGNTGELFF. This chain uses TRBV5-1 with TRBJ2-2, with D perhaps given as TRBD1 or TRBD2 (5 bases each). From germline, CDR1 is SGHRS and CDR2 YFSETQ. The CDR3 is 17 amino acids. Trimming cost V 4 bases and J 1 base, with 17 bases left between them.